One sample yielded the 23 T cell receptor beta chains listed below, sequenced in a study of blood T cell repertoires in COVID-19. Libraries were prepared by immunoSEQ multiplex PCR; TCRdb keeps only in-frame clonotypes and omits some of them. The data hold approximately 90,000 clones, with 75% to 90% observed a single time. Sequencing was carried out using peripheral blood. The receptors were gathered from a man between 60 and 75 years old with acute or convalescent COVID-19.

This clone was counted once. The J gene is TRBJ2-1, the V gene TRBV6-5, with 7 bases identical to TRBD2. Germline V gene sequence: CDR1 MNHEY, CDR2 SVGAGI. The CDR3 covers 15 residues. Trimming cost V 2 bases and J 6 bases; bases outside gene matches: 7. The CDR3 protein is CASSYRGSGSNEQFF. DNA for the CDR3: TGTGCCAGCAGTTACAGAGGTAGCGGGTCCAATGAGCAGTTCTTC.

The V call is TRBV4-1, the J call TRBJ2-1; 7 nucleotides agree with TRBD2. This CDR3 has 16 residues. From germline, CDR1 is MGHRA and CDR2 YSYEKL. The junction had 12 bases not matched to a gene; V was cut back by 4 bases and J by 6 bases. CDR3: CASSRDGGGTSNEQFF. DNA for the CDR3: TGCGCCAGCAGCCGGGATGGGGGGGGTACTTCCAATGAGCAGTTCTTC.

The V gene is TRBV13, the J gene TRBJ2-7; D is unclear. Germline assignment: CDR1 PRHDT and CDR2 FYEKMQ (reference sequence). Trimming stripped 5 bases from V and 2 bases from J, with 10 bases between. This CDR3 spans 13 amino acids. The CDR3 DNA reads TGTGCCAGCAGCCATTACAGAGCCTACGAGCAGTACTTC. Translation: CASSHYRAYEQYF.

The chain is built from TRBV6-6 and TRBJ1-5; 9 bases align to TRBD1. The CDR3 length is 13 residues. J gave up 12 bases and V 7 bases, and 10 bases lay outside the gene matches. Germline-derived CDR1 and CDR2 are MNHNY and SVGAGI (reference sequence). CDR3 protein: CASNPGTGQGQHF. CDR3 bases: TGTGCCAGCAACCCCGGGACAGGGCAGGGCCAGCATTTT.

V usage is TRBV10-3 and J usage is TRBJ2-7; 15 bases align to TRBD2. Germline lookup yields CDR1 ENHRY and CDR2 SYGVKD. The CDR3 is 16 amino acids. Trimming removed 6 bases from V and 2 bases from J; junction bases left unmatched: 5. CDR3 bases: TGTGCCATCAGGCCGGGACTAGCGGGAGGTGCCTACGAGCAGTACTTC. Translating it yields CAIRPGLAGGAYEQYF.

The rearrangement links TRBV12-3 or TRBV12-4 to TRBJ2-7; D ambiguous. V was clipped by 6 bases and J by 6 bases, with 15 bases between them. This CDR3 is 13 amino acids long. The CDR3 reads CASRFTDFSEQYF. The DNA for the CDR3 is TGTGCCAGCAGGTTTACCGATTTTAGCGAGCAGTACTTC.

The J gene is TRBJ1-1, the V gene TRBV15, with D possibly being TRBD1 (5 bases). This CDR3 spans 15 amino acids. Germline V lookup: CDR1 LNHNV, CDR2 YYDKDF (reference sequence). With 1 base removed from V and 1 base from J, the gap between germline ends came to 10 bases. The DNA for the CDR3 is TGTGCCACCAGCAGAGGGGGGGTCAGGAACACTGAAGCTTTCTTT. This sequence encodes CATSRGGVRNTEAFF.

The chain joins TRBV7-3 to TRBJ1-4; 8 bases match TRBD1. This CDR3 is built from 14 residues. The V segment lost 5 bases and the J segment 8 bases; nucleotides outside the gene matches: 7. The germline gives CDR1 SGHTA, CDR2 FQGTGA. The CDR3 here is CASSPRDRLEKLFF. The CDR3, as DNA: TGTGCCAGCAGCCCCAGGGACAGGCTCGAAAAACTGTTTTTT.

This clone was counted a single time. The V call is TRBV9, the J call TRBJ2-7, with D maybe TRBD1 (6 bases). The CDR3 is 15 amino acids. Trimming left V 0 bases short and J 2 bases short, with 12 bases between. Looked up from germline, CDR1 is SGDLS and CDR2 is YYNGEE. Here the CDR3 DNA reads TGTGCCAGCAGCGTAGAACAGGGCCTACCCTACGAGCAGTACTTC. Translated: CASSVEQGLPYEQYF.

The V call is TRBV29-1, the J call TRBJ1-2; D not certain. Germline CDR1 and CDR2: SQVTM and ANQGSEA. This CDR3 spans 12 amino acids. Trimming removed 5 bases from V and 1 base from J, with 8 bases in between. The CDR3 loop reads CSVLQNNYGYTF. The CDR3 coding sequence is TGCAGCGTTTTACAGAATAACTATGGCTACACCTTC.

This clone has just one count. The chain is built from TRBV6-2 or TRBV6-3 and TRBJ2-3; 9 positions match TRBD1. Per germline, CDR1 MNHEY and CDR2 SVGEGT. The CDR3 has 15 residues. The junction had 6 bases not matched to a gene; V was cut back by 6 bases and J by 2 bases. The chain's CDR3 is CASSSDRGHTDTQYF. CDR3 bases: TGTGCCAGCAGCTCGGACAGGGGACACACAGATACGCAGTATTTT.

The rearrangement links TRBV6-6 to TRBJ1-1, with TRBD1 matching over 8 bases. The CDR3 spans 15 residues. V trimming: 2 bases; J trimming: 0 bases; junction bases outside the gene matches: 2. CDR1 is MNHNY, CDR2 SVGAGI, per germline (reference sequence). CDR3 DNA: TGTGCCAGCAGTTACCCCAGGGGGCTGAACACTGAAGCTTTCTTT. This sequence encodes CASSYPRGLNTEAFF.

This sequence joins TRBV18 and TRBJ1-4; the match to TRBD1 covers 8 bases. Germline trimming cut 2 bases from V and 7 bases from J; bases unmatched to any gene: 6. This CDR3 is built from 15 residues. CDR1 is KGHSH, CDR2 LQKENI, per germline. DNA of the CDR3: TGTGCCAGCTCACCAAGGGGCAGGGGGCGTGAAAAACTGTTTTTT. Protein: CASSPRGRGREKLFF.

The chain employs TRBV12-3 or TRBV12-4 and TRBJ1-1; D is ambiguous. Trimming shortened V by 3 bases and J by 6 bases, and 8 bases separated the two germline ends. The CDR3 has 12 residues. The CDR3 spells CASSLSSAEAFF. CDR3 nucleotide sequence: TGTGCCAGCAGTTTGTCGTCTGCTGAAGCTTTCTTT.

The chain employs TRBV30 and TRBJ2-7; 8 bases align to TRBD2. CDR1 and CDR2 (germline): GTSNPN, SVGIG (reference sequence). After removal of 0 bases from V and 5 bases from J, the junction contained 12 bases not matched to a gene. This CDR3 is built from 16 residues. The CDR3 bases are TGTGCCTGGAGTGTTGGACCCGGGACTAGGGCAAACGAGCAGTACTTC. Translation: CAWSVGPGTRANEQYF.

This clone was observed at least ten times. V is TRBV6-1 and J is TRBJ2-1; 10 bases are a match to TRBD2. The CDR3 runs 16 residues. Germline values: CDR1 MNHNS, CDR2 SASEGT. Germline trimming cut 4 bases from V and 3 bases from J; bases unmatched to any gene: 6. This CDR3 is CASSAVAGGSYNEQFF. CDR3 sequence (DNA): TGTGCCAGCAGTGCCGTAGCGGGAGGTAGCTACAATGAGCAGTTCTTC.

This clone was found a few times. This chain connects TRBV10-3 to TRBJ2-7; 12 bases fit TRBD2. CDR3 size: 16 residues. Germline CDR1 ENHRY, CDR2 SYGVKD. V gave up 3 bases and J gave up 3 bases; unmatched junction bases: 6. The CDR3 loop reads CAISEHTSGRIYEQYF. The CDR3 DNA follows: TGTGCCATCAGTGAACATACTAGCGGGAGGATCTACGAGCAGTACTTC.

The chain carries TRBV6-6 and TRBJ1-1; 9 positions agree with TRBD1. This CDR3 has 18 residues. CDR1 and CDR2 from the germline V gene are MNHNY and SVGAGI (reference sequence). V lost 5 bases and J lost 3; bases outside the gene matches: 16. CDR3 in DNA: TGTGCCAGCAGTCCAGGATCGGGACAGGGTTTAAGGGACACTGAAGCTTTCTTT. It translates to CASSPGSGQGLRDTEAFF.

The table lists this clone with a few counts. This chain links TRBV2 with TRBJ1-1; D is possibly TRBD1 (6 bases). CDR1 and CDR2 from the germline V gene are SNHLY and FYNNEI. This CDR3 has 14 amino acids. V was shortened by 3 bases and J by 1 base, with 9 bases between the two germline ends. The CDR3 sequence is CASSDMGANTEAFF. The CDR3, as DNA: TGTGCCAGCAGTGACATGGGGGCGAACACTGAAGCTTTCTTT. Variable domain in full (rest from reference TRBV2 and TRBJ1-1): EPEVTQTPSHQVTQMGQEVILRCVPISNHLYFYWYRQILGQKVEFLVSFYNNEISEKSEIFDDQFSVERPDGSNFTLKIRSTKLEDSAMYFCASSDMGANTEAFFGQGTRLTVV.

This clone was detected once. The chain combines TRBV19 with TRBJ2-1; no clear D gene. Per germline, CDR1 LNHDA and CDR2 SQIVND (reference sequence). V shed 3 bases and J shed 0 bases, with 12 bases lying between them. The CDR3 consists of 16 residues. CDR3 nucleotide sequence: TGTGCCAGTAGTATCTGGTTCAGACACTCCTACAATGAGCAGTTCTTC. Protein sequence: CASSIWFRHSYNEQFF.

The V gene is TRBV12-3 or TRBV12-4, the J gene TRBJ1-2, with D unresolved. The V end was cut by 3 bases, the J end by 5 bases, with 7 bases between. CDR3 size: 12 residues. The CDR3, as DNA: TGTGCCAGCAGTTTTCGAGGGTATGGCTACACCTTC. Its protein product is CASSFRGYGYTF.

As regards this clone: The germline gene is not matched at one end of the junction; a read error may be the cause. J is TRBJ1-2 and V is TRBV29-1; unclear D gene. Per germline, CDR1 SQVTM and CDR2 ANQGSEA. The CDR3 loop spans 9 amino acids. The CDR3 nucleotides are TGCAGCGTCACAGAACCGTTCGCGTTC. It codes for CSVTEPFAF. Combining the CDR3 with reference TRBV29-1 and TRBJ1-2 gives the whole variable domain SAVISQKPSRDICQRGTSLTIQCQVDSQVTMMFWYRQQPGQSLTLIATANQGSEATYESGFVIDKFPISRPNLTFSTLTVSNMSPEDSSIYLCSVTEPFAFGSGTRLTVV.

The chain joins TRBV5-1 to TRBJ2-2, with 8 bases matching TRBD1. Trimming removed 4 bases from V and 6 bases from J; junction bases left unmatched: 2. This CDR3 region has 13 residues. The germline V gene encodes CDR1 SGHRS and CDR2 YFSETQ. The CDR3 DNA follows: TGCGCCAGCAGCCACAGGGGGGCCGGGGAGCTGTTTTTT. Translation gives CASSHRGAGELFF.